The source of this TCR beta chain is a study of OX40 agonist ivuxolimab in advanced cancers. In the study overall: Dose-escalation patients were diagnosed with hepatocellular carcinoma, melanoma, renal cell cancer or head and neck cancer.

V shed 5 bases, J shed 4 bases, and the junction held 13 bases outside the gene matches. Per the germline V gene, CDR1 is SGHDT and CDR2 is YYEEEE. This CDR3 has 17 amino acids. Method: immunoSEQ multiplex PCR; TCRdb's copy keeps in-frame clones and lacks some. In the table there are about 91,000 clones, 75% to 90% of which are singletons. Sequencing used CD4+ or CD8+ T cells sorted from blood, obtained in a trial of the OX40 agonist ivuxolimab. The V gene is TRBV5-6, the J gene TRBJ1-2, with 11 bases fitting TRBD1. The clonotype was recovered from an adult with an advanced solid tumor such as melanoma, head and neck, liver or kidney cancer. CDR3: CASRSPGQGGVGYGYTF. DNA of the CDR3: TGTGCCAGCAGATCACCGGGACAGGGGGGTGTTGGCTATGGCTACACCTTC.